The clone carrying this T cell receptor (beta chain) occurred once. This sample was included in a study of CD8+ T cells in alopecia areata. The trim removed 4 bases at V and 7 bases at J, leaving 10 bases unmatched. This CDR3 contains 15 residues. CDR1 SGHRS and CDR2 YFSETQ come from the germline V gene. cDNA serving as the sequencing template came from extracted, reverse transcribed RNA. Clones were sequenced by immunoSEQ multiplex PCR, and TCRdb holds only the in-frame ones, with some missing. The repertoire holds some 200,000 clones, around 50% seen once, with roughly 15% in the top ten. The J gene is TRBJ1-4, the V gene TRBV5-1, with 7 positions matching TRBD1. The sequenced sample was CD4+ T cells sorted from blood, obtained at week 0. The receptor was derived from a human donor with alopecia areata. CDR3 in amino acids: CASSPKDRWGEKLFF. The CDR3 DNA sequence: TGCGCCAGCAGCCCAAAGGACAGGTGGGGTGAAAAACTGTTTTTT.